The 25 T cell receptor beta chains listed next were all sequenced from one sample in a study of blood T cell repertoires in COVID-19. Clones were sequenced by immunoSEQ multiplex PCR, and TCRdb holds only the in-frame ones, with some missing. The sample carries about 24,000 clones, roughly 73% recorded once. Material: peripheral blood. These receptors were collected from a human donor in a cohort sampled during active or convalescent COVID-19.

The chain joins TRBV25-1 to TRBJ2-4; D possibly corresponds to TRBD2 (6 bases). Germline V gene lookup returns CDR1 MGHDK and CDR2 SYGVNS. The CDR3 contains 15 residues. Trimming left V 1 base short and J 0 bases short, with 7 bases between. The CDR3 nucleotides read TGTGCCAGCAGTGAATGGGGGGTAGCCAAAAACATTCAGTACTTC. Translated: CASSEWGVAKNIQYF.

This clone was recorded only once. The chain is built from TRBV5-6 and TRBJ1-5; 7 bases agree with TRBD1. From germline, CDR1 is SGHDT and CDR2 YYEEEE. The CDR3 has 17 amino acids. The ends lost 2 bases at V and 0 bases at J; junction bases unmatched: 8. CDR3 DNA: TGTGCCAGCAGCTTACGGGACAGAAGCTATAGCAATCAGCCCCAGCATTTT. As protein: CASSLRDRSYSNQPQHF. The full variable domain, its missing parts supplied by reference TRBV5-6 and TRBJ1-5, is DAGVTQSPTHLIKTRGQQVTLRCSPKSGHDTVSWYQQALGQGPQFIFQYYEEEERQRGNFPDRFSGHQFPNYSSELNVNALLLGDSALYLCASSLRDRSYSNQPQHFGDGTRLSIL.

This clone was detected a few times. The rearrangement joins TRBV5-5 to TRBJ2-3, with 7 bases identical to TRBD1. The CDR3 consists of 13 residues. Germline trimming cut 7 bases from V and 2 bases from J; bases unmatched to any gene: 4. Per the germline V gene, CDR1 is SGHKS and CDR2 is YYEKEE (reference sequence). The CDR3 DNA sequence: TGTGCCAGCCCGGGACAGTCCACAGATACGCAGTATTTT. Its protein product is CASPGQSTDTQYF.

This clone was counted at least ten times. The J gene is TRBJ1-5, the V gene TRBV19, with no clear D. CDR1 and CDR2 from the germline V gene are LNHDA and SQIVND (reference sequence). The length of the CDR3 is 13 residues. V lost 6 bases and J 4 bases, leaving 10 bases between the germline ends. CDR3 coding DNA: TGTGCCAGTAGAGACAATTTTAATCAGCCCCAGCATTTT. Translated, it gives CASRDNFNQPQHF.

The V and J genes are TRBV19 and TRBJ1-5; TRBD1 matches at 7 bases. Germline V gene lookup returns CDR1 LNHDA and CDR2 SQIVND (reference sequence). This CDR3 spans 17 amino acids. Trimming took 4 bases from V and 3 from J; bases not matched to a gene: 12. The CDR3 reads CASSRGMRTGTNQPQHF. In nucleotides, the CDR3 is TGTGCCAGTAGTAGGGGCATGCGGACAGGTACCAATCAGCCCCAGCATTTT.

The chain carries TRBV5-1 and TRBJ1-4, with 7 bases matching TRBD1. V was pared by 4 bases and J by 7 bases, with 7 bases of the junction left unmatched. The germline CDR1 and CDR2 sequences are SGHRS and YFSETQ. CDR3 length: 14 amino acids. The CDR3 bases are TGCGCCAGCAGCACGACAGGGATGAGTGAAAAACTGTTTTTT. It codes for CASSTTGMSEKLFF. The variable domain in full, with the rest retrieved from reference TRBV5-1 and TRBJ1-4, is KAGVTQTPRYLIKTRGQQVTLSCSPISGHRSVSWYQQTPGQGLQFLFEYFSETQRNKGNFPGRFSGRQFSNSRSEMNVSTLELGDSALYLCASSTTGMSEKLFFGSGTQLSVL.

The chain has TRBV7-2 and TRBJ1-2, with unresolved D. The germline gives CDR1 SGHTA, CDR2 FQGNSA. CDR3 length equals 15 residues. Trimming removed 1 base from V and 4 bases from J, with 13 bases in between. The CDR3 is CASSLGQVFGYGYTF. CDR3 in DNA: TGTGCCAGCAGCTTAGGTCAGGTCTTTGGCTATGGCTACACCTTC. Combining the CDR3 with reference TRBV7-2 and TRBJ1-2 gives the whole variable domain GAGVSQSPSNKVTEKGKDVELRCDPISGHTALYWYRQSLGQGLEFLIYFQGNSAPDKSGLPSDRFSAERTGGSVSTLTIQRTQQEDSAVYLCASSLGQVFGYGYTFGSGTRLTVV.

The gene calls are TRBV27 and TRBJ2-2; possibly TRBD1 for D (6 bases). CDR1 is MNHEY, CDR2 SMNVEV, per germline (reference sequence). Between the trimmed V and J ends, which lost 6 bases and 4 bases, there was a span of 27 bases. This CDR3 region has 19 residues. CDR3 amino acids: CASSPTVRSYRAGTGELFF. CDR3 coding DNA: TGTGCCAGCAGCCCAACCGTCAGGTCCTACAGGGCGGGCACCGGGGAGCTGTTTTTT.

The CDR3 here is CASTLAGGRTDTQYF. The CDR3, as DNA: TGTGCCAGCACCCTAGCGGGAGGGCGCACAGATACGCAGTATTTT. This rearrangement joins TRBV7-2 to TRBJ2-3; 12 bases match TRBD2. The V and J ends lost 7 bases and 1 base, in that order; junction bases with no gene match: 3. From germline, CDR1 is SGHTA and CDR2 FQGNSA. The CDR3 is 15 amino acids.

The gene calls are TRBV6-5 and TRBJ1-4; possible D gene TRBD1, 5 bases. Germline loops: CDR1 MNHEY, CDR2 SVGAGI. This CDR3 spans 13 amino acids. V gave up 8 bases and J gave up 4 bases, with 11 bases separating them. CDR3 DNA: TGTGCCAGCTCCGGGGGTGGTAATGAAAAACTGTTTTTT. Its protein product is CASSGGGNEKLFF.

The chain has TRBV27 and TRBJ2-7; TRBD1 is a possible D gene (6 bases). In germline, CDR1 is MNHEY, CDR2 SMNVEV (reference sequence). V lost 5 bases and J 2 bases, leaving 10 bases between the germline ends. The CDR3 totals 13 residues. The CDR3 is CASSRGSAYEQYF. The CDR3, as DNA: TGTGCCAGCAGTAGGGGGTCCGCCTACGAGCAGTACTTC.

The CDR3 reads CASQSLEGGRQYEQYF. For the CDR3, the DNA is TGTGCCAGCCAGTCCCTCGAGGGGGGGCGGCAATACGAGCAGTACTTC. The V call is TRBV27, the J call TRBJ2-7; weak D call: TRBD2 (7 bases). Germline CDR1 and CDR2: MNHEY and SMNVEV (reference sequence). Trimming removed 8 bases at V and 4 bases at J, with 24 bases between. The CDR3 contains 16 residues.

This clone is a singleton in its sample. This chain uses TRBV11-3 with TRBJ2-5; D ambiguous. The CDR3 length is 12 residues. CDR1 and CDR2 from the germline V gene are SGHNT and YENEEA. The V and J ends lost 0 bases and 5 bases respectively, with 4 bases between them. The CDR3 region is CASSLESETQYF. Here the CDR3 DNA reads TGTGCCAGCAGCTTAGAGTCGGAGACCCAGTACTTC.

This clone was recorded once. J is TRBJ1-2 and V is TRBV2; TRBD1 is a possible D gene (5 bases). The germline V gene encodes CDR1 SNHLY and CDR2 FYNNEI. Trimming left V 5 bases short and J 0 bases short, with 13 bases between. The CDR3 has 15 amino acids. CDR3 coding DNA: TGTGCCAGCAGTAAGACAGTTCCCTCTAACTATGGCTACACCTTC. Its translation is CASSKTVPSNYGYTF.

V gene TRBV28 combines with J gene TRBJ2-2; 8 nucleotides agree with TRBD1. V was pared by 6 bases and J by 5 bases, with 8 bases of the junction left unmatched. CDR3 size: 15 residues. Germline V gives CDR1 MDHEN, CDR2 SYDVKM. The CDR3 sequence: CASSKQGVRTGELFF. DNA of the CDR3: TGTGCCAGCAGCAAACAGGGGGTTAGGACCGGGGAGCTGTTTTTT.

The rearrangement joins TRBV28 to TRBJ2-7; D is perhaps TRBD2 (5 bases). The CDR3 length is 13 residues. The V gene's germline CDR1 is MDHEN and CDR2 SYDVKM. V dropped 8 bases and J dropped 5 bases, with 16 bases sitting between them. The CDR3 loop is CASLRRGLNEQYF. Written as DNA, the CDR3 is TGTGCCAGCCTCAGAAGAGGGCTAAACGAGCAGTACTTC.

The chain couples TRBV5-1 to TRBJ2-1; possible D gene TRBD2, 5 bases. The CDR3 runs 13 residues. Per germline, CDR1 SGHRS and CDR2 YFSETQ. V was clipped by 4 bases and J by 9 bases, with 14 bases between them. CDR3 sequence reads: CASSPNSRGEQFF. CDR3 DNA sequence: TGCGCCAGCAGCCCAAACTCCCGGGGTGAGCAGTTCTTC.

The V gene is TRBV19, the J gene TRBJ2-3; 12 nucleotides align to TRBD2. The ends lost 2 bases at V and 3 bases at J; junction bases unmatched: 6. Germline V gene data show CDR1 as LNHDA and CDR2 as SQIVND (reference sequence). There are 17 residues in the CDR3. DNA for the CDR3: TGTGCCAGTAGTATAAACCAACTAGCGGGAGGAACAGATACGCAGTATTTT. Protein product: CASSINQLAGGTDTQYF. The complete variable domain, with remaining parts taken from reference TRBV19 and TRBJ2-3, reads DGGITQSPKYLFRKEGQNVTLSCEQNLNHDAMYWYRQDPGQGLRLIYYSQIVNDFQKGDIAEGYSVSREKKESFPLTVTSAQKNPTAFYLCASSINQLAGGTDTQYFGPGTRLTVL.

The rearrangement joins TRBV7-9 to TRBJ2-3, with D perhaps TRBD1 (6 bases). Trimming took off 2 bases at V and 3 bases at J, with 9 bases between the two ends. CDR3 size: 14 residues. CDR1 is SEHNR, CDR2 FQNEAQ, per germline (reference sequence). The CDR3 DNA follows: TGTGCCAGCAGCTTAATACAGGGAACAGATACGCAGTATTTT. Amino acid sequence: CASSLIQGTDTQYF.

The V call is TRBV7-9, the J call TRBJ2-5; TRBD2 agrees at 10 bases. The germline V gene encodes CDR1 SEHNR and CDR2 FQNEAQ (reference sequence). V gave up 3 bases and J gave up 3 bases; unmatched junction bases: 16. The CDR3 is 19 amino acids. The CDR3 region is CASSLELAGAPPLKETQYF. CDR3 coding DNA: TGTGCCAGCAGCTTGGAGCTAGCGGGGGCCCCCCCCTTAAAAGAGACCCAGTACTTC.

The J gene is TRBJ2-2, the V gene TRBV18; tentatively, D is TRBD1 (5 bases). This CDR3 is built from 13 residues. The V and J ends lost 6 bases and 4 bases respectively, with 9 bases between them. Germline V gives CDR1 KGHSH, CDR2 LQKENI. CDR3 protein: CASSLGATGELFF. The CDR3 DNA follows: TGTGCCAGCTCTCTAGGGGCCACCGGGGAGCTGTTTTTT.

The chain combines TRBV7-8 with TRBJ1-1; D gene ambiguous. Trimming took 6 bases from V and 6 from J, leaving 11 bases between them. Germline values: CDR1 SGHVS, CDR2 FQNEAQ. This CDR3 has 12 residues. In DNA form, the CDR3 reads TGTGCCAGCAGACGAGAAGAGGCTGAAGCTTTCTTT. Encoded protein: CASRREEAEAFF.

The rearrangement uses TRBV27 and TRBJ1-2; TRBD1 aligns across 8 bases. V shed 6 bases, J shed 4 bases, and the junction held 10 bases outside the gene matches. Germline V lookup: CDR1 MNHEY, CDR2 SMNVEV (reference sequence). The CDR3 extends over 15 amino acids. The CDR3 sequence is CASSSYGQGGYGYTF. CDR3 nucleotides: TGTGCCAGCAGCTCCTACGGACAGGGTGGCTATGGCTACACCTTC.

The chain joins TRBV9 to TRBJ2-1; 9 bases fit TRBD1. The length of the CDR3 is 15 residues. From germline, CDR1 is SGDLS and CDR2 YYNGEE. V gave up 1 base and J gave up 4 bases; unmatched junction bases: 3. The CDR3 DNA follows: TGTGCCAGCAGCGTATCGGGGACAGGGTACAATGAGCAGTTCTTC. Translating gives CASSVSGTGYNEQFF.

This clone has only one observation. The chain is built from TRBV6-5 and TRBJ2-1; 7 positions match TRBD1. There are 14 residues in the CDR3. After removal of 11 bases from V and 12 bases from J, the junction contained 19 bases not matched to a gene. Germline loops: CDR1 MNHEY, CDR2 SVGAGI. The CDR3 bases are TGTGCCTCCTCGCAGGGGGACCCATCGCAGGGGCAGTTCTTC. Protein product: CASSQGDPSQGQFF.